This TCR beta chain stems from a study of cytomegalovirus exposure and HLA in healthy donors (dated by TCRdb to 2016 to 2017). Turning to the overall study: In an earlier analysis of 550 to 750 of the donors, around 290 Gb of sequence data and 95 million to 130 million unique TCR beta sequences from about 179 million T cells were reported. A later analysis re-examined previously published TCR beta repertoires from more than 650 donors and added high-resolution HLA genotyping to investigate patterns of TCR occurrence. Every discovery cohort repertoire had been produced on one sequencing platform. About 300 gigabases of sequencing data and tens of millions of unique TCR sequences were included in an early release covering about 700 HLA-typed donors. The number of donors typed differed by locus, with about 629-630 for A, B, C, DRB1 and DQB1, around 520 for DQA1, over 600 for DPA1, and some 440 for DPB1. An earlier analysis of approximately 500 of the donors applied high-throughput TCR beta sequencing to assess whether each TCR beta V gene segment acted as functional or pseudogenic. Alongside the repertoire data, information on donor age, sex, ethnicity and CMV serostatus was compiled. Roughly 5 DR-DQ haplotypes were handled as single units for association and clustering, since linkage in the cohort was strong. Genome-wide SNP genotypes for about 60% of the roughly 670 donors were used in a later genetic analysis, which treated that subset as a discovery cohort. Of the roughly 390 genotyped donors, less than 90% were placed in the genetic ancestry cluster associated with self-reported Caucasian donors. HLA typing covered class I and class II loci at four-digit resolution. Among about 360 genotyped donors of the cohort, an average of approximately 250,000 unique TCR beta nucleotide sequences were sequenced per donor, around 20% of them non-productive. Using immunosequencing, the study profiled T cell repertoires from around 680 subjects and related those repertoires to cytomegalovirus serostatus. Rather than drawing on any new phenotypic data, the later analysis identified candidate immune exposures from TCR beta sequences and the way those sequences occurred across donors. The study aimed to test whether cataloging public T cell receptors could reveal signatures of past pathogen exposure. Besides the first cohort of around 670 subjects, a separate validation cohort made up of roughly 130 different subjects was used. To predict cytomegalovirus infection status, the study combined high-throughput TCR immunosequencing, statistical association of individual TCRs with disease status, and machine learning. Here is what the overall study found, with its caveats: The only immune exposure information available for the cohort was CMV serostatus. Because HLA typing was unavailable for some donors at each locus, only the typed subset was used in association tests. According to a later analysis, parvovirus B19, influenza, CMV and Epstein-Barr virus appeared linked to several top co-occurrence clusters. The authors suggested that the approach could potentially be extended to other disease states and immunological phenotypes. Strong co-occurrence of HLA alleles, especially DR and DQ, made assigning TCR associations to individual alleles difficult. According to a later analysis, TCR association rates differed among HLA loci, with DRB1 alleles showing the most associated TCRs and HLA-C alleles showing the fewest. At a false discovery rate of 0.05, a later analysis linked 16,951 TCR beta sequences to specific HLA alleles. In a later analysis, most CMV-associated TCR beta chains were found to appear HLA-restricted, with HLA associations seemingly driven largely by CMV exposure. In a later analysis, HLA-associated TCR beta chains were found to be more clonally expanded and to have lower generation probabilities than equally common non-associated chains. In vitro tests confirmed that a few of the cytomegalovirus-associated TCR beta chains recognize cytomegalovirus antigens. According to a later genetic analysis, donors in an Asian-associated ancestry cluster had fewer N-insertions in productive TCRs than the approximately 670-donor mean. The sequencing pipeline was judged likely to have produced a cluster of highly shared sequence variants as a technical artifact. An association between a missense DCLRE1C variant and V-gene and J-gene trimming of TCR beta chains was found in a later genetic analysis and replicated in an independent cohort. The study gave a list of 150 to 200 TCR beta chains associated with cytomegalovirus. Linkage disequilibrium might explain the correlated functional status among segregating V segments, but an unknown experimental factor could not be excluded. Across donors, most TCR sequences were observed very rarely, whereas some public TCRs were present in many individuals. Some IMGT-functional V segments, including TRBV6-2 and TRBV6-3, could not be distinguished by the 87-base-pair reads and were therefore excluded. The earlier analysis of approximately 560 of the donors excluded about 16 rarely observed V segments, including chromosome 9 orphons, because counts were too low. An earlier analysis of around 540 of the donors showed that most TCR beta V segments appeared in productive rearrangements either about 90% or about 30% of the time, which broadly matched IMGT annotations. This cohort had only TCR beta chains sequenced, and the lack of alpha or paired-chain data limited which features could be detected. The classifier was reported to diagnose cytomegalovirus status with high specificity and sensitivity in both the original cohort and the validation cohort. A further reported finding was that TCR beta sequences accurately predicted the HLA-A and HLA-B alleles for most subjects in the first cohort. Presence/absence analyses assumed roughly uniform sequencing depth across donors, an assumption that may not hold.

As encoded in the germline V gene, CDR1 is SGDLS while CDR2 is YYNGEE. There are 13 amino acids in the CDR3, from cysteine to phenylalanine inclusive. CDR3 DNA only is kept here, 39 bases in frame from base 1. V and J are truncated by 0 bases and 0 bases respectively, leaving an intervening sequence of 4 bases. Libraries were made using the immunoSEQ multiplex PCR assay. For the multiplex PCR, a mixture combining 60 forward primers for TCR Vbeta segments and 13 reverse primers for TCR Jbeta segments was used. The CDR3 region of rearranged TCR beta genes was amplified from genomic DNA with a multiplex PCR assay. The amplified TCR beta libraries were sequenced on the Illumina HiSeq System as 87-base-pair reads. As for the original processing: A later analysis counted tens of millions of unique TCR beta chains across the 700 or so repertoires, and around 12 million of these chains were shared by at least two donors. Raw reads were error-corrected and collapsed into unique sequences by a nearest-neighbor algorithm in which closely related sequences were merged to remove PCR and sequencing errors. To assign V, D and J gene segments, CDR3 sequences were aligned to IMGT reference sequences. For a sequence to be retained, a match of at least six nucleotides to both a V gene segment and a J gene segment was required. A rearrangement counted as productive if the CDR3 had no stop codons and remained in frame with V and J, and every other rearrangement counted as non-productive. Following IMGT convention, CDR3 was defined as the stretch from the second conserved V-encoded cysteine to the conserved J-encoded phenylalanine. Sequences without an unambiguous match to a single V gene segment were excluded from the earlier analysis of almost 600 of the donors. An earlier analysis of fewer than 750 of the donors called V segments functional above 56.7% productive rearrangements and segregating when the between-donor standard deviation exceeded 5%. A statistical classification framework was built to diagnose cytomegalovirus status from the catalog of TCR beta chain sequences. In a later analysis, V and J genes were assigned by comparing TCR nucleotide sequences against IMGT/GENE-DB human TR gene sequences. The TCRdist pipeline was used in a later analysis to assign CDR3 sequences and most-parsimonious VDJ recombination scenarios. In a later analysis, every TCR beta chain was defined by the combination of its CDR3 amino acid sequence and its V-gene family, and reads without a unique V-gene family were dropped. To address suspected cross-contamination and a sequencing artifact, a later analysis removed a few hundred highly shared, low-generation-probability nucleotide sequences. For each public chain, a later analysis derived a clonal expansion index from normalized ranks of inferred template counts within each repertoire. In a later analysis, generation probabilities were computed with a VDJ recombination model fitted to out-of-frame rearrangements, and the resulting probabilities were checked against IGoR. In a later analysis, hypergeometric tests were used to score TCR-TCR, TCR-HLA and TCR-CMV co-occurrence, with a repertoire-size bias correction applied to TCR pairs. A later analysis estimated false discovery rates by permuting HLA or CMV assignments 20 times. In a later analysis, co-occurring TCRs were grouped using DBSCAN, with TCRdist sequence similarity added in when clustering inside HLA-allele-positive subsets. For co-occurrence clustering, repertoires with fewer than 30,000 or more than 120,000 public chains were excluded, along with a handful of repertoires with anomalous nucleotide sharing. TCRdb took this table from immuneACCESS and kept in-frame rearrangements with V and J called. Such tables lack part of the clones; where checked against another copy, unresolved V genes explain under half of the gap, and the rest is unexplained. V, J and clone size are taken as reported in that table, and D and trimming were inferred from the DNA itself. The sample table records roughly 140,000 clones; about four fifths of these occur just once. Clones ranked in the top ten supply around 6.5% of the sample.

The cohort comprised several hundred healthy bone marrow donors. All cohort members were sampled while nominally healthy, although unrecorded immune exposures were likely present. The donor was CMV seropositive and was included in the group of 250 to 300 seropositive cohort members. Each donor provided a peripheral blood sample, and peripheral blood mononuclear cells were used for TCR beta sequencing. The Qiagen DNeasy Blood Extraction Kit was used to extract genomic DNA from the blood cell samples. Details on this clone: Which antigen it targets is not known. No much larger clone is present one base from it, and per-base qualities are unavailable.

Sequences were obtained from PBMCs. Recombination linked TRBV9 to TRBJ2-7; the D gene cannot be named for sure. The sequence derives from a man aged 45-65 years in good health and CMV-seropositive. In nucleotides, the sequence is TGTGCCAGCAGCGTAGGTATCTCCTACGAGCAGTACTTC. Its translation reads: CASSVGISYEQYF.